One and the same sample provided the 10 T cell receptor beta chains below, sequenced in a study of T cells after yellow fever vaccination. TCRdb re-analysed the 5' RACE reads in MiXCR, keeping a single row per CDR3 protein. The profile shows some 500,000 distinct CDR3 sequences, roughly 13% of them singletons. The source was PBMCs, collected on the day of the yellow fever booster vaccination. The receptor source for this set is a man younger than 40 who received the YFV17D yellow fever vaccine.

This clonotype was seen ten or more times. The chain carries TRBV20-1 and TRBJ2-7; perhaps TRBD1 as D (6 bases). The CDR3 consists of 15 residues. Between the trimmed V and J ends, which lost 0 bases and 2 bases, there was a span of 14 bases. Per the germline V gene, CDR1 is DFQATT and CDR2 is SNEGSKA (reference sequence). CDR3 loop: CSARDLARGTYEQYF. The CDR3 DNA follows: TGCAGTGCTAGAGATCTAGCCAGGGGAACCTACGAGCAGTACTTC.

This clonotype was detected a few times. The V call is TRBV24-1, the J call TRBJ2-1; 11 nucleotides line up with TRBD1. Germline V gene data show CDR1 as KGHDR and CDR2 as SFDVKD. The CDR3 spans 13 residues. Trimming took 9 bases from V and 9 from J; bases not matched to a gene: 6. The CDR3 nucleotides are TGTGCCACCGCAGGACAGGGGGCAGGTGAGCAGTTCTTC. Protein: CATAGQGAGEQFF.

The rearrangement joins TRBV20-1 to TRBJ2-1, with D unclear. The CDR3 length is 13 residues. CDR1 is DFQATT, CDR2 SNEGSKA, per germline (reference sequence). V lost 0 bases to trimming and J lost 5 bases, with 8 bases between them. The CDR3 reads CSARDNYHNEQFF. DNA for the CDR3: TGCAGTGCTAGAGATAACTATCACAATGAGCAGTTCTTC.

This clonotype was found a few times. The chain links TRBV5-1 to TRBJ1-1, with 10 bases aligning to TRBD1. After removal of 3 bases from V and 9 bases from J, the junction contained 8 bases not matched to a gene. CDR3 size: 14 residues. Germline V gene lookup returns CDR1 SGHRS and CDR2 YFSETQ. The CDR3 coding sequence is TGCGCCAGCAGCTACGGACAGGGGGACAGGAAAGCTTTCTTT. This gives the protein CASSYGQGDRKAFF.

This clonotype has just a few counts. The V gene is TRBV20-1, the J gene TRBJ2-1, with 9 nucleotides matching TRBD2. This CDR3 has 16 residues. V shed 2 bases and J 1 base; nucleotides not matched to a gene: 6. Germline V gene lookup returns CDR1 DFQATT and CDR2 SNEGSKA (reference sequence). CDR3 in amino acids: CSARRLADSSYNEQFF. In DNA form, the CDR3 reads TGCAGTGCTAGACGACTAGCGGACTCATCCTACAATGAGCAGTTCTTC.

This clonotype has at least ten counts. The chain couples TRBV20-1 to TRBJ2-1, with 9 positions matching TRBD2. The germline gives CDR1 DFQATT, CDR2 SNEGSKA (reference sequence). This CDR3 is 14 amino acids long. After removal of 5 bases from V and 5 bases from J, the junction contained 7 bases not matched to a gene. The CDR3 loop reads CSALSGRRDNEQFF. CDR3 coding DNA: TGCAGTGCTTTAAGCGGGAGGAGGGACAATGAGCAGTTCTTC.

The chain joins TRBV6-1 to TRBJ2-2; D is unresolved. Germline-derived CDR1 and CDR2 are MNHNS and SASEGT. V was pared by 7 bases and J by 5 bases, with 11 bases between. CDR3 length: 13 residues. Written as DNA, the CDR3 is TGTGCCAGCAAGTGGAAAAGTACCGGGGAGCTGTTTTTT. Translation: CASKWKSTGELFF.

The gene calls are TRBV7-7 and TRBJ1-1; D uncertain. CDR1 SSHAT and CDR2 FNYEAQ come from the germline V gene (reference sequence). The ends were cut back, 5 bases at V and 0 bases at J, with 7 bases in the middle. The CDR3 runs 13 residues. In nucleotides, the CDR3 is TGTGCCAGCAGCCCAAGTCTGAACACTGAAGCTTTCTTT. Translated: CASSPSLNTEAFF.

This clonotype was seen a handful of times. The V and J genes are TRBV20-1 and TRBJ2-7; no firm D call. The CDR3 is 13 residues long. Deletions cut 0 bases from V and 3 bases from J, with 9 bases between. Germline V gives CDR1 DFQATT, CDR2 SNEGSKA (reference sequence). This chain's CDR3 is CSARDALNYEQYF. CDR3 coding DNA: TGCAGTGCTAGAGATGCTCTTAACTACGAGCAGTACTTC.

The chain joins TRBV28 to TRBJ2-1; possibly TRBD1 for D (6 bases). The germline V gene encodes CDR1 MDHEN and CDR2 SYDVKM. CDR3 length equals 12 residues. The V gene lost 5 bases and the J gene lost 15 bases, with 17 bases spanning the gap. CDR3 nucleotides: TGTGCCAGCAGTCAAAATACAGGGTACGGGTTCTTC. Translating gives CASSQNTGYGFF.